These 8 T cell receptor beta chains were sequenced from one sample in a study of T cells in Graves' hyperthyroidism and ophthalmopathy. TCR beta CDR3 regions were amplified from RNA. Initially, a first-round RT-PCR of the TCR CDR3 employed the HTBI primer set. MiXCR, applied by TCRdb to the multiplex PCR reads, yields one record per CDR3 protein. The sample has about 380,000 distinct CDR3 sequences, approximately 17% seen once. The sample taken for sequencing was blood. The receptors stem from a man between 18 and 29 years old with Graves' ophthalmopathy.

The chain uses TRBV29-1 and TRBJ2-3; D is unresolved. V lost 2 bases and J 0 bases, leaving 12 bases between the germline ends. CDR3 length: 15 amino acids. Germline V gene sequence: CDR1 SQVTM, CDR2 ANQGSEA. CDR3 DNA: TGCAGCGTTGAATCCGACACCCTCAGCACAGATACGCAGTATTTT. It yields the protein CSVESDTLSTDTQYF.

This clonotype showed up just a few times. This chain connects TRBV5-1 to TRBJ2-2, with 7 bases that match TRBD1. The CDR3 covers 15 residues. Trimming at V came to 4 bases and at J to 6 bases, leaving 9 bases not matched to a gene. Per germline, CDR1 SGHRS and CDR2 YFSETQ. This CDR3 is CASSRTGQRAGELFF. Here the CDR3 DNA reads TGCGCCAGCAGCAGGACGGGACAGCGAGCCGGGGAGCTGTTTTTT.

The chain recombines TRBV29-1 with TRBJ1-1; 10 bases match TRBD1. Trimming removed 3 bases from V and 7 bases from J; junction bases left unmatched: 11. The CDR3 spans 15 residues. Looked up from germline, CDR1 is SQVTM and CDR2 is ANQGSEA. In DNA form, the CDR3 reads TGCAGCGTTGAGCCAGGGGACAGGGGAACCGTTGAAGCTTTCTTT. It codes for CSVEPGDRGTVEAFF.

The chain recombines TRBV20-1 with TRBJ2-7, with D possibly being TRBD2 (6 bases). The CDR3 loop spans 14 amino acids. The germline V and J ends were trimmed by 1 base and 3 bases, with 13 bases remaining between them. CDR1 DFQATT and CDR2 SNEGSKA come from the germline V gene (reference sequence). Here the CDR3 DNA reads TGCAGTGCTAGAGGGGGAGGAGGGATCTACGAGCAGTACTTC. Translation gives CSARGGGGIYEQYF.

This clonotype was seen ten or more times. In DNA, the CDR3 is TGTGCCAGCAGTGAAGTTGAGCAGTACTTC. It codes for CASSEVEQYF. The chain employs TRBV2 and TRBJ2-7; no clear D. This CDR3 contains 10 residues. CDR1 SNHLY and CDR2 FYNNEI come from the germline V gene. Trimming pared 1 base from V and 7 bases from J, leaving 2 bases between.

The chain links TRBV13 to TRBJ1-4; TRBD1 is a possible D gene (6 bases). The length of the CDR3 is 17 residues. V gave up 5 bases and J gave up 3 bases, with 19 bases separating them. Germline assignment: CDR1 PRHDT and CDR2 FYEKMQ (reference sequence). The CDR3 sequence is CASSGSTGPAPNEKLFF. The CDR3 DNA reads as TGTGCCAGCAGCGGGTCGACAGGCCCCGCACCTAATGAAAAACTGTTTTTT. Full variable domain (missing parts from reference TRBV13 and TRBJ1-4): AAGVIQSPRHLIKEKRETATLKCYPIPRHDTVYWYQQGPGQDPQFLISFYEKMQSDKGSIPDRFSAQQFSDYHSELNMSSLELGDSALYFCASSGSTGPAPNEKLFFGSGTQLSVL.

V gene TRBV11-3 combines with J gene TRBJ2-1, with D hard to call. CDR3 length equals 15 residues. Germline loops: CDR1 SGHNT, CDR2 YENEEA. V gave up 3 bases and J gave up 2 bases, with 11 bases separating them. CDR3 nucleotide sequence: TGTGCCAGCAGCTTCCCACACTCCCCCTACAATGAGCAGTTCTTC. Translating gives CASSFPHSPYNEQFF.

This clonotype was detected many times. The chain recombines TRBV7-2 with TRBJ2-2, with D uncertain. CDR1 is SGHTA and CDR2 is FQGNSA in the germline V gene. The CDR3 runs 13 residues. V lost 2 bases, J lost 4 bases, and 5 bases lay in between. CDR3 sequence: CASSLPSTGELFF. DNA of the CDR3: TGTGCCAGCAGCTTACCTAGCACCGGGGAGCTGTTTTTT.